The source of this TCR beta chain is a study of control samples from healthy donors and cancer patients. The CDR3 length is 17 residues. V was clipped by 0 bases and J by 1 base, with 14 bases between them. Germline assignment: CDR1 SGHTS and CDR2 YDEGEE. The data were produced by immunoSEQ multiplex PCR, yet TCRdb's version contains in-frame clones alone and is incomplete. This sample has over 100,000 clones, with around nine tenths found just once. The clonotype was recovered from a human donor in good health. The donor label of this sample is uncertain. The sample consisted of blood. The chain employs TRBV5-8 and TRBJ1-3, with D tentatively TRBD1 (5 bases). CDR3 in DNA: TGTGCCAGCAGCTTGGGAGGGCCAGGGATGTCTGGAAACACCATATATTTT. Translating it yields CASSLGGPGMSGNTIYF. The variable domain in full, with the rest retrieved from reference TRBV5-8 and TRBJ1-3, is EAGVTQSPTHLIKTRGQQATLRCSPISGHTSVYWYQQALGLGLQFLLWYDEGEERNRGNFPPRFSGRQFPNYSSELNVNALELEDSALYLCASSLGGPGMSGNTIYFGEGSWLTVV.